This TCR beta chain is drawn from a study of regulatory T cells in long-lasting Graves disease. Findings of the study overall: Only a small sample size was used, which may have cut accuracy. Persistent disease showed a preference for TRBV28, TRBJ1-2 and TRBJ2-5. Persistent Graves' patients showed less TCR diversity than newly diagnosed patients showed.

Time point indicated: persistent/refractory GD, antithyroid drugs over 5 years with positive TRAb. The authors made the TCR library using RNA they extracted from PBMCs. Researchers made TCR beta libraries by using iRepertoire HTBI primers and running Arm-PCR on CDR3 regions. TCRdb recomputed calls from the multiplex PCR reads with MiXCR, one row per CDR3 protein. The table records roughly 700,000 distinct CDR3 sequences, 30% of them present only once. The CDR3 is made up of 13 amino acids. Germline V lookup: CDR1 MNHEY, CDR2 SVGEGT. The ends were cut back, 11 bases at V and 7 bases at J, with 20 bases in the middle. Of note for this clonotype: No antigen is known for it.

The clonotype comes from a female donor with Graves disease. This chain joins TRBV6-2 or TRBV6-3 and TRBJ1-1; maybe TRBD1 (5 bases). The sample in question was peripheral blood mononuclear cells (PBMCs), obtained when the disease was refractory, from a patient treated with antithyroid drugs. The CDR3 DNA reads TGTGCCGTGGGTAGGGGCGGAATTGGTGAAGCTTTCTTT. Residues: CAVGRGGIGEAFF.